This record covers a single T cell receptor beta chain. Its recognized antigen is unknown. No qualities accompany the bases; no much larger clone lies one base away. This entry comes from a study of Tregs in tolerant kidney transplant recipients (dated by TCRdb to the late 2010s). Study-level background: The transplants used related donors with nonmyeloablative bone marrow transplantation, and mixed chimerism in the human trials was transient. The study used TCRbeta sequencing to identify donor-specific regulatory T cells before combined kidney and bone marrow transplantation, then tracked those cells after transplant.

The CDR3 numbers 17 residues from cysteine through phenylalanine. Just CDR3 DNA is preserved here, 51 bases in frame from base 1. The trim is 1 base for V and 3 bases for J, with a gap of 15 bases between the germline ends. Per the germline V gene, LGHNA is the CDR1 and YNFKEQ is the CDR2. This specimen's time point label, interpreted: blood sample drawn before combined kidney and bone marrow transplant. Thawed PBMCs were FACS-sorted into unstimulated Tregs (CD4+CD25+CD127-), CD4+ non-Tregs (CD4+CD25-), CD4 cells and CD8 cells. The patients were a few recipients of combined kidney and bone marrow transplants from the ITN036ST trial, and samples were available only from these trial subjects. Healthy control blood was processed by Ficoll density gradient to PBMCs and cryopreserved; patient PBMCs were collected before and after transplant. For TCRbeta CDR3 sequencing, genomic DNA was extracted from sorted cells using the QIAGEN DNeasy Blood and Tissue Kit. High-throughput TCRbeta CDR3 sequencing, including PCR amplification with bias correction and internal controls, was performed commercially through immunoSEQ. Per the original workflow: A unique productive TCRbeta sequence was defined by the CDR3 nucleotide sequence when primers matched, and otherwise by the CDR3 amino acid sequence together with the Vbeta and Jbeta genes. Sorting error was corrected by removing sequences shared between sorted populations at a frequency ratio of 2:1 or less, and the remaining shared sequences were assigned to the higher population. Sequences were defined as donor-reactive when expanded at least 5-fold in CFSE-low cells versus unstimulated cells and present at a frequency of at least 0.01% in CFSE-low cells. Jensen-Shannon divergence, calculated on the top 100 TCRbeta sequences ranked by frequency, was used to quantify repertoire divergence. For any sample with multiple sequencing runs, sorting error was corrected in each run separately before the runs were pooled. TCRdb limited this immuneACCESS table to in-frame rearrangements with V and J called. A share of clones is missing; checked studies link under half to unresolved V genes, and the rest is unexplained. V, J and clone size are those of that table, while D and trimming were read from the DNA. The sample table lists about 83,000 clones, roughly 98% of them with a count of one. Approximately 0.52% of the sample comes from the top ten.

What the work shows at the level of the full study, not this receptor alone: Donor-specific Treg expansion exceeded global Treg expansion in tolerant patients, suggesting antigen-driven rather than nonspecific expansion. Biological reproducibility was not directly addressed, though technical replication error appeared minimal. The study was limited by small patient numbers, and the findings need validation in larger populations and under other immunosuppression protocols. The most biologically relevant and donor-specific TCRbeta repertoire appeared to be identified by expanding Tregs with activated donor B cells. For some patients the PCR primers changed over time, which made it impossible to compare the samples from those patients at the nucleotide level.

This sample comprised CD4+ T cells from blood, obtained before the transplant. The clonotype was recovered from a human donor who received a combined kidney and bone marrow transplant. The chain links TRBV4-2 with TRBJ2-2, with no D gene named confidently. In nucleotides, the sequence is TGTGCCAGCAGCCAAGGCCACAGATCGTACGACACCGGGGAGCTGTTTTTT. It translates to CASSQGHRSYDTGELFF.